This is a list of T cell receptor beta chains from one sample in a study of blood T cell repertoires in COVID-19. The method was immunoSEQ multiplex PCR; TCRdb's version includes in-frame clones alone and lacks a portion of them. The data show about 140,000 clones, 80% to 85% seen once. Sequenced material: peripheral blood. The receptors come from a human donor in a cohort sampled during active COVID-19. Each CDR3 is given without its conserved first and last residue.

TRBJ1-3 TRBV18 ASSPQAEGRSSGNTIY
TRBJ1-6 TRBV5-4 ASSRTGGGSYNSPLH
TRBJ2-7 TRBV5-1 ASSWGTSGRNEQY
TRBJ2-7 TRBV27 ASSLSGAYEQY
TRBJ2-2 TRBV5-1 ASSLVGDRTGELF
TRBJ1-4 TRBV4-1 ASSRWRGGDEKLF
TRBJ2-5 TRBV7-2 ASSFTPTSGRNTQY
TRBJ2-7 TRBV5-1 ASSLAPTALSYEQY
TRBJ2-5 TRBV28 ASSFGGSGETQY
TRBJ2-2 TRBV27 ASSGRLARTGELF
TRBJ2-2 TRBV28 ASRLGQGWSGELF
TRBJ2-2 TRBV27 ASSGTVNTGELF
TRBJ2-3 TRBV4-1 ASSQVVAGGWADTQY
TRBJ2-6 TRBV5-1 ASRDSSGANVLT
TRBJ2-7 TRBV6-5 ASSFRDYSYEQY
TRBJ2-5 TRBV11-2 ASSLDRVMETQY
TRBJ1-1 TRBV3-1/TRBV3-2 ASSQEGGGDTEAF
TRBJ2-2 TRBV7-3 ASSRQGNTGELF
TRBJ1-2 TRBV6-2/TRBV6-3 ASSDRTGSNYGYT
TRBJ2-3 TRBV29-1 SVEGSGSSTDTQY
TRBJ2-1 TRBV7-2 ASSSRDRVSNEQF
TRBJ1-2 TRBV6-5 ASSRQGSYGT
TRBJ2-7 TRBV18 ASSPPGTGSPKNYEQY
TRBJ2-7 TRBV2 ASTWDRNYEQY
TRBJ2-7 TRBV7-9 ASSRGTSGAYEQY
TRBJ1-2 TRBV25-1 ASRDRGQGYT
TRBJ1-5 TRBV12-3/TRBV12-4 ASSFGGVQPQH
TRBJ2-2 TRBV18 ASSTTGGDTGELF
TRBJ2-7 TRBV19 ASSIGRLAGDYEQY
TRBJ2-1 TRBV7-2 ASSLEMVGVVNNEQF
TRBJ1-2 TRBV28 ASRRGNYGYT
TRBJ1-2 TRBV4-3 ASSQVGVNGYT
TRBJ2-5 TRBV28 ASRPTGIETQY
TRBJ2-7 TRBV7-9 ASSPPTGAYEQY
TRBJ2-6 TRBV28 ASSLRFRLAGEGSGANVLT
TRBJ1-1 TRBV27 ASSPGSVNTEAF
TRBJ2-3 TRBV5-1 ASSLVASGGTDTQY
TRBJ2-1 TRBV6-2/TRBV6-3 ASSPRGVSYNEQF
TRBJ2-7 TRBV6-1 ASSETGLGKQY
TRBJ1-1 TRBV27 ASSSGWTEAF
TRBJ2-5 TRBV11-2 ASSLAGLGETQY
TRBJ1-1 TRBV28 ASSSYRGHTEAF
TRBJ2-2 TRBV3-1/TRBV3-2 ASSHQTGELF
TRBJ2-5 TRBV29-1 SVEVGREGIKTQY
TRBJ2-5 TRBV16 ASSLGGTKYQETQY
TRBJ2-7 TRBV4-2 ASSPGQGDYEQY
TRBJ2-1 TRBV27 ASERTGSYNEQF
TRBJ2-3 TRBV5-8 ASSLAALAASTDTQY
TRBJ2-1 TRBV19 ASSIHPGSSYNGQF
TRBJ1-2 TRBV7-8 ASSPGWVYHYT
TRBJ2-1 TRBV28 ASSSGLAGGSYNEQF
TRBJ2-7 TRBV7-3 ASSSQGGNYEQY
TRBJ2-6 TRBV28 ASSLATGGSGANVLT
TRBJ2-2 TRBV7-9 ASSLAGTNTGELF
TRBJ1-6 TRBV4-3 ASSQELGQGLSPLH
TRBJ1-5 TRBV6-5 ASSVQGLGGQPQH
TRBJ2-7 TRBV28 ASNRRGDYSYEQY
TRBJ2-5 TRBV7-9 ASSPGTADQETQY
TRBJ2-3 TRBV13 ASSLASGYTQY
TRBJ2-1 TRBV6-5 ASSYGGSSYNEQF